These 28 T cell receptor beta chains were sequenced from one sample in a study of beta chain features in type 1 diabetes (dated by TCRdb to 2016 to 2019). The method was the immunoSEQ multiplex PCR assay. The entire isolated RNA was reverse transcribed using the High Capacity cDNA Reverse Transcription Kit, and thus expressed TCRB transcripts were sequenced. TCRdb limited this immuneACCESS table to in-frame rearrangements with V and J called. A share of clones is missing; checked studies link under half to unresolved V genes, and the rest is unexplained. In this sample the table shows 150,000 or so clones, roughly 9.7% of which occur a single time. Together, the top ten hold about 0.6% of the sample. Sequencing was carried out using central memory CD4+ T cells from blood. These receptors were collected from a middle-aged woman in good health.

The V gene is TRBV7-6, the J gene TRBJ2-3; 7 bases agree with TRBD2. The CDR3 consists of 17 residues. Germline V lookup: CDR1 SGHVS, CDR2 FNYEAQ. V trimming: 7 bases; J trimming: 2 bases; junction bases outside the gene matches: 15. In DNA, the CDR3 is TGTGCCAGCACCCCCGGGGAGGGGTTCGGATACACAGATACGCAGTATTTT. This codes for CASTPGEGFGYTDTQYF. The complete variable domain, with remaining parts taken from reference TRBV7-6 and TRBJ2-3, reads GAGVSQSPRYKVTKRGQDVALRCDPISGHVSLYWYRQALGQGPEFLTYFNYEAQQDKSGLPNDRFSAERPEGSISTLTIQRTEQRDSAMYRCASTPGEGFGYTDTQYFGPGTRLTVL.

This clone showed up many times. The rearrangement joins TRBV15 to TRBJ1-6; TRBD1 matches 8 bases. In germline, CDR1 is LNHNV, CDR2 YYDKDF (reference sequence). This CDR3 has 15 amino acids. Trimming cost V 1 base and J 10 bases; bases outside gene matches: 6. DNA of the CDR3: TGTGCCACCAGCAGAGTCCGGACAGGGTTGTCACCCCTCCACTTT. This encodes CATSRVRTGLSPLHF.

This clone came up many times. The CDR3 loop reads CASSVASGRYQETQYF. The CDR3 nucleotides are TGTGCCAGCAGCGTAGCGAGCGGGAGATACCAAGAGACCCAGTACTTC. This chain joins TRBV9 and TRBJ2-5; 8 bases match TRBD2. CDR1 SGDLS and CDR2 YYNGEE come from the germline V gene. After removal of 0 bases from V and 0 bases from J, the junction contained 4 bases not matched to a gene. This CDR3 spans 16 amino acids.

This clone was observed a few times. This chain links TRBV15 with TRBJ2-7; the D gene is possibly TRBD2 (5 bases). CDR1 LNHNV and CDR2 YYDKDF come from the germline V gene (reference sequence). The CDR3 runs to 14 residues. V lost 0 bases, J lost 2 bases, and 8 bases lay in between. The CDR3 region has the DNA TGTGCCACCAGCAGAGAGGTCGGGACCTACGAGCAGTACTTC. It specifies CATSREVGTYEQYF.

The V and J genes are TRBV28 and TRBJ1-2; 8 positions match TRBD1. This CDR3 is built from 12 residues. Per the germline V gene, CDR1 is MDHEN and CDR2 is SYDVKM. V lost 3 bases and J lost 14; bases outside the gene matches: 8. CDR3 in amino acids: CASSLTGAPGTF. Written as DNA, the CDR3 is TGTGCCAGCAGTTTGACAGGGGCTCCCGGTACCTTC.

DNA of the CDR3: TGTGCCAGCTCACCGGACAGGGGGCCTTCACCCCTCCACTTT. Translated, it gives CASSPDRGPSPLHF. V gene TRBV18 combines with J gene TRBJ1-6, with 11 bases matching TRBD1. V gave up 3 bases and J gave up 9 bases; unmatched junction bases: 1. Looked up from germline, CDR1 is KGHSH and CDR2 is LQKENI. The CDR3 is 14 amino acids.

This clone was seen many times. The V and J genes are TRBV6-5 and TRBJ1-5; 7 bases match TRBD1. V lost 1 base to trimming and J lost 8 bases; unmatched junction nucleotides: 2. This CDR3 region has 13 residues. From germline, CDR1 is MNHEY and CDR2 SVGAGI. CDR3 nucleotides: TGTGCCAGCAGTTACTTAGGGACAGAGCCCCAGCATTTT. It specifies CASSYLGTEPQHF.

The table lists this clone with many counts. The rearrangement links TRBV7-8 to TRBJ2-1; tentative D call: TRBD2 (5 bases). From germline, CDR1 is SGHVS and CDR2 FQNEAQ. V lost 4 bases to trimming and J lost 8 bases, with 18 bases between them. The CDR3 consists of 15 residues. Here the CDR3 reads CASSSRLAGSHEQFF. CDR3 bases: TGTGCCAGCAGCTCTCGTCTAGCCGGCTCTCATGAGCAGTTCTTC.

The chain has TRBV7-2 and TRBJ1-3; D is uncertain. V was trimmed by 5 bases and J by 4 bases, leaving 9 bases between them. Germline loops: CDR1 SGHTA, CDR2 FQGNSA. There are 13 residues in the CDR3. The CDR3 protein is CASSRAGGNTIYF. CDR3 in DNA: TGTGCCAGCAGCCGAGCGGGAGGAAACACCATATATTTT.

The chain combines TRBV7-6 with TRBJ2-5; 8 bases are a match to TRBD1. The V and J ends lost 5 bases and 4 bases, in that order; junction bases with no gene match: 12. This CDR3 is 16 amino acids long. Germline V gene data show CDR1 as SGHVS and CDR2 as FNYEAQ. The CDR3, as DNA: TGTGCCAGCAGCCGTCAATTCAAAACAGGGGGAGAGACCCAGTACTTC. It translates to CASSRQFKTGGETQYF.

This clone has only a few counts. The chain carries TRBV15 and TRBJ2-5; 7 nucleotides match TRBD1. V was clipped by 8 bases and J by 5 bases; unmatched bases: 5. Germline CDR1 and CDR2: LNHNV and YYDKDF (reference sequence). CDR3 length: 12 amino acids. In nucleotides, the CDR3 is TGTGCCACCGCAAGGGGGCCTGAGACCCAGTACTTC. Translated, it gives CATARGPETQYF.

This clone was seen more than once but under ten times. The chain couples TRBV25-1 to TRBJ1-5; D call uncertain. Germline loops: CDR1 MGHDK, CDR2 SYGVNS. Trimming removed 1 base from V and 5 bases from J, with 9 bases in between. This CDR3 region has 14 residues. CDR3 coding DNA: TGTGCCAGCAGTGAATTAACCCGGGATCAGCCCCAGCATTTT. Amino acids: CASSELTRDQPQHF.

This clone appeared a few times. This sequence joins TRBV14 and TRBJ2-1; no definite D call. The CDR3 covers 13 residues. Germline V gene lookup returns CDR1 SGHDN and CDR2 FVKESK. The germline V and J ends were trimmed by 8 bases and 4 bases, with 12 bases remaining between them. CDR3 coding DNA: TGTGCCAGCGCGGCAGACGCGTACAATGAGCAGTTCTTC. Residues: CASAADAYNEQFF.

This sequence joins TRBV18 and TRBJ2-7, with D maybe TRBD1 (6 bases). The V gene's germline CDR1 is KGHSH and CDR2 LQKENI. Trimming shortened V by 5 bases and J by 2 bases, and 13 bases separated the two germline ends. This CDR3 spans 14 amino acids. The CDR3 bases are TGTGCCAGCTCAATGGCAGGGGAACCCTACGAGCAGTACTTC. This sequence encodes CASSMAGEPYEQYF.

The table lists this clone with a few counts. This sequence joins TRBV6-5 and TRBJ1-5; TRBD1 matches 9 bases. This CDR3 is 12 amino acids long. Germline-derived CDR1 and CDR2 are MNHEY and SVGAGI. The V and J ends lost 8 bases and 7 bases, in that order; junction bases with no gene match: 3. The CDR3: CASRDRAQPQHF. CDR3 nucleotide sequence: TGTGCCAGCCGGGACAGGGCCCAGCCCCAGCATTTT.

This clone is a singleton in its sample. For the CDR3, the DNA is TGCAGTGCTTGGGAGGAGGAAAAACTGTTTTTT. It translates to CSAWEEEKLFF. The V and J genes are TRBV20-1 and TRBJ1-4; D ambiguous. CDR3 length: 11 residues. Germline lookup yields CDR1 DFQATT and CDR2 SNEGSKA (reference sequence). V was cut by 5 bases and J by 8 bases, with 9 bases left in between.

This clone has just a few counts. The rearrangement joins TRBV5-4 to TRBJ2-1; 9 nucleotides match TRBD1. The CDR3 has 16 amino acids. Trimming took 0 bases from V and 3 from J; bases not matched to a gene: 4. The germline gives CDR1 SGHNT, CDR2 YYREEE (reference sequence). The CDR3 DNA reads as TGTGCCAGCAGCTTGGGGACAGGGGATCTCTACAATGAGCAGTTCTTC. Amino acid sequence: CASSLGTGDLYNEQFF.

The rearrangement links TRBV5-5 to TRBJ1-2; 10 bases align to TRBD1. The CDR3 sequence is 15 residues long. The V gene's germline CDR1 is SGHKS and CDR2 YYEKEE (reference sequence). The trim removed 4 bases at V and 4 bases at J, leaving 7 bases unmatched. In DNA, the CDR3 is TGTGCCAGCAGCCTATCGGGACAGGGGTCCTATGGCTACACCTTC. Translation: CASSLSGQGSYGYTF.

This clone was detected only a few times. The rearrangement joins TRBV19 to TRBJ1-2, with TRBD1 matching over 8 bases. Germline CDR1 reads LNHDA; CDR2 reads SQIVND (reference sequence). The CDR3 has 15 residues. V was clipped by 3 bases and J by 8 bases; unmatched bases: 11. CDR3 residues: CASSISGQGQGGYTF. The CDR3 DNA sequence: TGTGCCAGTAGTATCTCCGGACAGGGTCAAGGAGGCTACACCTTC.

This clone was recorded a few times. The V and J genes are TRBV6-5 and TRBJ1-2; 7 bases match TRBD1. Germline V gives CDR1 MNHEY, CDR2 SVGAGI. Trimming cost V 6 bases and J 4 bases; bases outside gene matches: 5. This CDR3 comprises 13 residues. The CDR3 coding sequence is TGTGCCAGCAGCCGGGACAGTAGCTATGGCTACACCTTC. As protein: CASSRDSSYGYTF.

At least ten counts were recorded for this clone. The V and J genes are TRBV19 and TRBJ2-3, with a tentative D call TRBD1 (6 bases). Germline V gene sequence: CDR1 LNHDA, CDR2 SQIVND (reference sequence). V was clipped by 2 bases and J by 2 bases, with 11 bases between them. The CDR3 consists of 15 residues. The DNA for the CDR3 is TGTGCCAGTAGTATACTGCAGGGGCCCACAGATACGCAGTATTTT. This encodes CASSILQGPTDTQYF.

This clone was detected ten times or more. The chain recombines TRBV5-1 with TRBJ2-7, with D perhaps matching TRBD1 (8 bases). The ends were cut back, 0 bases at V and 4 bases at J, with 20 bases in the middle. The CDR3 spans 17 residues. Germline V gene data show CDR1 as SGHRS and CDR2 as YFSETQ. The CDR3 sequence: CASSLVPETGEGYEQYF. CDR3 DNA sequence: TGCGCCAGCAGCTTGGTCCCGGAGACAGGGGAGGGATACGAGCAGTACTTC.

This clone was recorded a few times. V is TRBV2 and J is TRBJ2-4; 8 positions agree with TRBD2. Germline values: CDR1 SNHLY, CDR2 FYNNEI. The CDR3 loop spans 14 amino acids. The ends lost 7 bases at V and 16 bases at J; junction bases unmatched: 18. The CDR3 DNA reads TGTGCCAGCAACCCCAACCTTGAACGGGGGGGCCGATACTTC. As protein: CASNPNLERGGRYF.

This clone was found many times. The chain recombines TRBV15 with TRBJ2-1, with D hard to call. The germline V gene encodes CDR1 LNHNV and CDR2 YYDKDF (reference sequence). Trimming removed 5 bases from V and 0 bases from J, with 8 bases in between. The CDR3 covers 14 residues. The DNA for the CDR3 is TGTGCCACCAGCCGGTCTGCCTCCTACAATGAGCAGTTCTTC. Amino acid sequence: CATSRSASYNEQFF.

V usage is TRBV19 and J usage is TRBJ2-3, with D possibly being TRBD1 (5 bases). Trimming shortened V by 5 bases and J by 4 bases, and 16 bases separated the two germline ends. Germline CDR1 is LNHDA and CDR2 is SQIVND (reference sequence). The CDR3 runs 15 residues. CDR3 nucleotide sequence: TGTGCCAGTAGTGAGGCCCTTTCAGGGTCAGATACGCAGTATTTT. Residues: CASSEALSGSDTQYF.

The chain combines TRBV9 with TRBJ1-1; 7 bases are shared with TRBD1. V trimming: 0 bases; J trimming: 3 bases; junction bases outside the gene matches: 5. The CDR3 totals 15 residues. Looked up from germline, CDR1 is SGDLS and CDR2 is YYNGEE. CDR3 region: CASSVVGQEDTEAFF. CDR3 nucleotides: TGTGCCAGCAGCGTAGTTGGACAGGAGGACACTGAAGCTTTCTTT.

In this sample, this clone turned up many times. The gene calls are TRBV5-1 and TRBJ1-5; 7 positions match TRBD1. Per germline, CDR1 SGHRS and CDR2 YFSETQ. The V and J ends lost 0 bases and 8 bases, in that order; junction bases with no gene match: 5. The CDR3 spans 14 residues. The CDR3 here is CASSLEQGGKPQHF. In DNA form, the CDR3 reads TGCGCCAGCAGCTTGGAGCAGGGGGGAAAGCCCCAGCATTTT.

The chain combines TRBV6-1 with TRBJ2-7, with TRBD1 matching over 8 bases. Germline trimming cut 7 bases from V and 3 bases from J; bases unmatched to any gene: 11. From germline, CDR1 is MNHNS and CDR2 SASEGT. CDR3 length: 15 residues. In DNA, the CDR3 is TGTGCCAGCACCGATGGACAGGGATGGGTCTACGAGCAGTACTTC. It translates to CASTDGQGWVYEQYF.